This passage covers 16 T cell receptor beta chains from one sample sequenced in a study of CD8 T cells in ankylosing spondylitis. Study-wide results and limits: Seemingly characteristic of ankylosing spondylitis blood was a TCR beta motif consisting of about 8 highly homologous variants.

TCRdb re-called the 5' RACE reads with MiXCR, one entry per CDR3 protein. The table shows 250,000 to 350,000 distinct CDR3 sequences, with roughly 8% occurring only once. For these TCRs, the target antigens are not known. Material: blood, either unsorted or a sorted T cell fraction (not recorded which). All receptors come from a male donor with ankylosing spondylitis.

This clonotype was seen at least ten times. This chain uses TRBV12-3 or TRBV12-4 with TRBJ1-2, with D unclear. Trimming took 6 bases from V and 3 from J, leaving 11 bases between them. This CDR3 has 13 amino acids. The CDR3 DNA sequence: TGTGCCAGCAGGCGCTCAGCCCACTATGGCTACACCTTC. This codes for CASRRSAHYGYTF.

This clonotype has only a few counts. The genes are TRBV2 and TRBJ2-7; 9 bases agree with TRBD1. Losses at the gene ends were 9 bases for V and 3 bases for J; bases not matched to a gene: 6. The germline V gene has CDR1 SNHLY and CDR2 FYNNEI. The length of the CDR3 is 13 residues. The CDR3 is CARGQGRNYEQYF. The CDR3 region has the DNA TGTGCCAGAGGACAGGGGAGAAACTACGAGCAGTACTTC.

The CDR3 nucleotides read TGCAGCGTTGTCCTCGGGAGCCACAATGAGCAGTTCTTC. Amino acid sequence: CSVVLGSHNEQFF. The V gene is TRBV29-1, the J gene TRBJ2-1; D is possibly TRBD2 (6 bases). CDR1 and CDR2 from the germline V gene are SQVTM and ANQGSEA. The CDR3 has 13 amino acids. Between the trimmed V and J ends, which lost 4 bases and 5 bases, there was a span of 12 bases.

The chain carries TRBV12-3 or TRBV12-4 and TRBJ1-2; D not certain. Trimming removed 0 bases at V and 7 bases at J, with 12 bases between. This CDR3 has 14 residues. As DNA, the CDR3 is TGTGCCAGCAGTTTAGCGCAGAGCGGTGGTGGCTACACCTTC. It codes for CASSLAQSGGGYTF.

J is TRBJ1-5 and V is TRBV6-2 or TRBV6-3; 7 bases line up with TRBD1. The CDR3 totals 17 residues. Germline V gene sequence: CDR1 MNHEY, CDR2 SVGEGT. With 8 bases clipped from V and 1 base from J, the junction kept 14 bases outside the gene matches. This CDR3 reads CASSVAGGVLSNQPQHF. In nucleotides, the CDR3 is TGTGCCAGCTCGGTGGCAGGGGGAGTTTTAAGCAATCAGCCCCAGCATTTT.

The rearrangement uses TRBV3-1 and TRBJ2-7; D is possibly TRBD1 or TRBD2 (5 bases each). CDR1 and CDR2 (germline): LGHDT, YNNKEL (reference sequence). This CDR3 has 13 residues. V lost 5 bases and J lost 4, with 12 bases in between. The CDR3: CASSSRDGYEQYF. CDR3 nucleotides: TGTGCCAGCAGCTCCAGGGACGGTTACGAGCAGTACTTC.

This chain uses TRBV4-2 with TRBJ1-1; a weak D match, TRBD1 (5 bases). CDR1 is LGHNA and CDR2 is YNFKEQ in the germline V gene. Trimming took 1 base from V and 11 from J, leaving 17 bases between them. The CDR3 length is 14 residues. CDR3 sequence reads: CASSQGGTGTWAFF. In DNA form, the CDR3 reads TGTGCCAGCAGCCAAGGAGGGACGGGGACGTGGGCTTTCTTT.

In DNA form, the CDR3 reads TGTGCCAGTAGTATGTCATTGGGGCGCGACACTGAAGCTTTCTTT. Protein product: CASSMSLGRDTEAFF. The chain recombines TRBV19 with TRBJ1-1; D may be TRBD1 (5 bases). In germline, CDR1 is LNHDA, CDR2 SQIVND (reference sequence). Trimming took off 3 bases at V and 3 bases at J, with 14 bases between the two ends. This CDR3 has 15 amino acids.

This clonotype was picked up one time. V is TRBV29-1 and J is TRBJ1-1; D is ambiguous. The CDR3 length is 14 residues. Deletions cut 2 bases from V and 5 bases from J, with 15 bases between. Per germline, CDR1 SQVTM and CDR2 ANQGSEA. This chain's CDR3 is CSVEIRLGGTEAFF. The CDR3 nucleotides are TGCAGCGTTGAAATCCGGCTGGGTGGGACTGAAGCTTTCTTT.

This clonotype was detected ten times or more. The chain couples TRBV20-1 to TRBJ1-2; no definite D call. V was trimmed by 0 bases and J by 4 bases, leaving 9 bases between them. The CDR3 loop spans 13 amino acids. Germline V gives CDR1 DFQATT, CDR2 SNEGSKA (reference sequence). Here the CDR3 DNA reads TGCAGTGCTAGAGATGATTCTTTCTATGGCTACACCTTC. It specifies CSARDDSFYGYTF.

The chain links TRBV11-1 to TRBJ2-1, with a weak D call TRBD2 (5 bases). V dropped 3 bases and J dropped 6 bases, with 9 bases sitting between them. There are 13 residues in the CDR3. CDR1 is SGHAT, CDR2 FQDESV, per germline (reference sequence). The CDR3 DNA sequence: TGTGCCAGCAGCTTTGAGGGCCTCAATGAGCAGTTCTTC. Protein: CASSFEGLNEQFF.

V gene TRBV20-1 combines with J gene TRBJ1-1, with D uncertain. The ends were cut back, 2 bases at V and 1 base at J, with 5 bases in the middle. This CDR3 comprises 12 residues. Germline CDR1 reads DFQATT; CDR2 reads SNEGSKA (reference sequence). The chain's CDR3 is CSARRENTEAFF. The DNA for the CDR3 is TGCAGTGCTAGACGGGAGAACACTGAAGCTTTCTTT.

The rearrangement links TRBV18 to TRBJ2-1; D may be TRBD1 (5 bases). Trimming removed 3 bases at V and 3 bases at J, with 9 bases between. CDR1 KGHSH and CDR2 LQKENI come from the germline V gene. The CDR3 has 14 amino acids. The CDR3: CASSPEQVYNEQFF. In DNA, the CDR3 is TGTGCCAGCTCACCGGAACAGGTCTACAATGAGCAGTTCTTC.

The chain employs TRBV3-1 and TRBJ1-1, with D uncertain. The V gene lost 6 bases and the J gene lost 3 bases, with 11 bases spanning the gap. The length of the CDR3 is 13 residues. Germline CDR1 is LGHDT and CDR2 is YNNKEL (reference sequence). The CDR3 DNA reads TGTGCCAGCAGTCCGATAAGGGACACTGAAGCTTTCTTT. Protein: CASSPIRDTEAFF.

This clonotype was counted only a few times. This sequence joins TRBV29-1 and TRBJ1-1, with 8 bases aligning to TRBD1. Unmatched junction bases numbered 14, after V lost 7 bases and J lost 7 bases. Germline V lookup: CDR1 SQVTM, CDR2 ANQGSEA. The CDR3 extends over 14 amino acids. Here the CDR3 DNA reads TGCAGCGCCCGGGGGGGTACAGGGGGAGGTGAAGCTTTCTTT. Translation: CSARGGTGGGEAFF. The variable domain in full, with the rest retrieved from reference TRBV29-1 and TRBJ1-1, is SAVISQKPSRDICQRGTSLTIQCQVDSQVTMMFWYRQQPGQSLTLIATANQGSEATYESGFVIDKFPISRPNLTFSTLTVSNMSPEDSSIYLCSARGGTGGGEAFFGQGTRLTVV.

This clonotype was seen more than once but under ten times. CDR3 sequence (DNA): TGCAGTGCTAGGAGGGGCGGCAATGAGCAGTTCTTC. Translated, it gives CSARRGGNEQFF. The rearrangement uses TRBV20-1 and TRBJ2-1; D may be TRBD1 or TRBD2 (5 bases each). V lost 3 bases and J 6 bases, leaving 9 bases between the germline ends. The germline V gene has CDR1 DFQATT and CDR2 SNEGSKA (reference sequence). The CDR3 totals 12 residues.